This T cell receptor beta chain was sequenced for a study of T cell repertoires in cytomegalovirus infection. Each CDR3 protein is one row after TCRdb ran MiXCR on the reads. The sample comprises 200,000 to 300,000 distinct CDR3 sequences, around an eighth of which are singletons, and 1.6% rests with the top ten. Input material: PBMCs. This clonotype was obtained from a human donor in good health (CMV status not recorded). Some clones in this sample may be carry-over from other donors' samples.

DNA of the CDR3: TGTGCCAGCAGCCTTCGACTAGCGGGAATGGAGACCCAGTACTTC. It encodes CASSLRLAGMETQYF. The chain has TRBV14 and TRBJ2-5, with 11 bases aligning to TRBD2. CDR1 SGHDN and CDR2 FVKESK come from the germline V gene. The V segment lost 4 bases and the J segment 5 bases; nucleotides outside the gene matches: 6. The CDR3 is made up of 15 amino acids. Combining the CDR3 with reference TRBV14 and TRBJ2-5 gives the whole variable domain EAGVTQFPSHSVIEKGQTVTLRCDPISGHDNLYWYRRVMGKEIKFLLHFVKESKQDESGMPNNRFLAERTGGTYSTLKVQPAELEDSGVYFCASSLRLAGMETQYFGPGTRLLVL.